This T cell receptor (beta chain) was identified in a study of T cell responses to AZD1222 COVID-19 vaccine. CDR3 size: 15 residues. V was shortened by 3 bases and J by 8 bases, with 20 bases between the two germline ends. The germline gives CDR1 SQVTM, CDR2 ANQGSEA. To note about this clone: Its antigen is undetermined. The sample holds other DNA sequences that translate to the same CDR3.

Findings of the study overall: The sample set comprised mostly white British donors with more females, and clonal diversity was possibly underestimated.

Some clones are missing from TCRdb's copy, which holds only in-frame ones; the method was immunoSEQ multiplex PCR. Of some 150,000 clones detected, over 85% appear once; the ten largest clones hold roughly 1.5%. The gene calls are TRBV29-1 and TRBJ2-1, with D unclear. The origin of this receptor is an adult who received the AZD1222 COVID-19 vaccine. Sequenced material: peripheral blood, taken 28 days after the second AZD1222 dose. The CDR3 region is CSVDPRTEKSDEQFF. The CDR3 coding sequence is TGCAGCGTTGACCCCAGGACGGAAAAGTCAGATGAGCAGTTCTTC.